This entry is about one T cell receptor (beta chain). With 6 bases removed from V and 4 bases from J, the gap between germline ends came to 8 bases. There are 12 residues in the CDR3. Unique molecular identifiers were used to barcode this TCRbeta library. One entry per CDR3 protein results from TCRdb running MiXCR on the PCR reads. Found here are about 240,000 distinct CDR3 sequences, over 20% of them singletons; the top ten hold 2% to 3%. The data belong to a study of T-cell reconstitution after alpha-beta-depleted transplantation in children. The source was PBMCs, collected before TCRalphabeta/CD19-depleted stem cell transplant. The chain has TRBV12-3 or TRBV12-4 and TRBJ2-3; D not resolved. The clonotype comes from a girl aged 2 to 10 with Fanconi anemia, due to receive a stem cell transplant. The CDR3 DNA reads TGTGCCAGCAGCCCGCTACCAGATACGCAGTATTTT. This codes for CASSPLPDTQYF.